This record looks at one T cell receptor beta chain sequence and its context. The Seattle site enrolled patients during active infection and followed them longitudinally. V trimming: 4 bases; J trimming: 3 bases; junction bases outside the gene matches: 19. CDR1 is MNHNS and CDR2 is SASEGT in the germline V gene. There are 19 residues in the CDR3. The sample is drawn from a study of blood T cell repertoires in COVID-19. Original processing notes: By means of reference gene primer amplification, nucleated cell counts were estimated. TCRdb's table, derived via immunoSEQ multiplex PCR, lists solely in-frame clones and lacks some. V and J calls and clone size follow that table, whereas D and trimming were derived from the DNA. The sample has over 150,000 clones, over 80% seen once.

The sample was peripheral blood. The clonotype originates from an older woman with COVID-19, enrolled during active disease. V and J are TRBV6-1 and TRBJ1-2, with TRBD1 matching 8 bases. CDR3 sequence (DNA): TGTGCCAGCAGTGCTAGTTTCTCTCGAGGACAGGGTCGGTACTATGGCTACACCTTC. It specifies CASSASFSRGQGRYYGYTF.